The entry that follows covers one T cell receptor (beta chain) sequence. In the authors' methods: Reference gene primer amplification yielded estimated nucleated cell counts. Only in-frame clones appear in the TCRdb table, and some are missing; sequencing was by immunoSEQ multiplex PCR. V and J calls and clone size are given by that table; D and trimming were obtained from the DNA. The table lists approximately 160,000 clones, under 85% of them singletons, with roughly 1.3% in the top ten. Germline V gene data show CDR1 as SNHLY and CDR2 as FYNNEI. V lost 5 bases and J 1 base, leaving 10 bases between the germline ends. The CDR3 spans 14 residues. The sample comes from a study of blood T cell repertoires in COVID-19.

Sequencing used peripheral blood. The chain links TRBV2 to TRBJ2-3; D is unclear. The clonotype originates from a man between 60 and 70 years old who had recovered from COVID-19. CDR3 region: CASSWIAGTDTQYF. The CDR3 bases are TGTGCCAGCAGTTGGATAGCTGGCACAGATACGCAGTATTTT.